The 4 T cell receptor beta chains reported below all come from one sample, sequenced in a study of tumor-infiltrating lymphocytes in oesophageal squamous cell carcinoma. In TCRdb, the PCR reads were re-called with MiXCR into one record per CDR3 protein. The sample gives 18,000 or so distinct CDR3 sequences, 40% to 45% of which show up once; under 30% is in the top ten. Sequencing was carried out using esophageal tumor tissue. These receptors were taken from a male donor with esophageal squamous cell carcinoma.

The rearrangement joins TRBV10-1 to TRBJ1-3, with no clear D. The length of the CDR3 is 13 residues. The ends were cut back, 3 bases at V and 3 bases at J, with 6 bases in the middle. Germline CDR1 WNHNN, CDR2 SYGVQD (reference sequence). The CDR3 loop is CASSEVNGNTIYF. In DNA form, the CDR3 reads TGCGCCAGCAGTGAAGTCAATGGAAACACCATATATTTT.

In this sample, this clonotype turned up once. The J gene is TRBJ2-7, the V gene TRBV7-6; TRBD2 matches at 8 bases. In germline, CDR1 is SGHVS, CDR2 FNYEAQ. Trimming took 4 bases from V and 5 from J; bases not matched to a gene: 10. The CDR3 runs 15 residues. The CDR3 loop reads CASSSSGSGNNEQYF. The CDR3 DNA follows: TGTGCCAGCAGCTCGTCTGGTAGCGGGAACAACGAGCAGTACTTC.

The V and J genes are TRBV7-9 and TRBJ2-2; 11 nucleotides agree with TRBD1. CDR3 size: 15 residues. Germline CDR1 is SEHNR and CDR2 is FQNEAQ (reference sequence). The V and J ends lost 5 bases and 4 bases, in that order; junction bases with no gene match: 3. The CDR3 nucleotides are TGTGCCAGCAGCAAGGGGACAGGGGGCACCGGGGAGCTGTTTTTT. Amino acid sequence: CASSKGTGGTGELFF.

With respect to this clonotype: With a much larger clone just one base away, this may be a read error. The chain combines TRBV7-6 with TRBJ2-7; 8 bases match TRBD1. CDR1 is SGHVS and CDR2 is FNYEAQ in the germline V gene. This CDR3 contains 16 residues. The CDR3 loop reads CASGLIGPGGYNEQYF. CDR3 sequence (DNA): TGTGCCAGCGGCTTAATCGGGCCAGGGGGCTACAATGAGCAGTACTTC. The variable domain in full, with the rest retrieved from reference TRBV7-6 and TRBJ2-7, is GAGVSQSPRYKVTKRGQDVALRCDPISGHVSLYWYRQALGQGPEFLTYFNYEAQQDKSGLPNDRFSAERPEGSISTLTIQRTEQRDSAMYRCASGLIGPGGYNEQYFGPGTRLTVT.